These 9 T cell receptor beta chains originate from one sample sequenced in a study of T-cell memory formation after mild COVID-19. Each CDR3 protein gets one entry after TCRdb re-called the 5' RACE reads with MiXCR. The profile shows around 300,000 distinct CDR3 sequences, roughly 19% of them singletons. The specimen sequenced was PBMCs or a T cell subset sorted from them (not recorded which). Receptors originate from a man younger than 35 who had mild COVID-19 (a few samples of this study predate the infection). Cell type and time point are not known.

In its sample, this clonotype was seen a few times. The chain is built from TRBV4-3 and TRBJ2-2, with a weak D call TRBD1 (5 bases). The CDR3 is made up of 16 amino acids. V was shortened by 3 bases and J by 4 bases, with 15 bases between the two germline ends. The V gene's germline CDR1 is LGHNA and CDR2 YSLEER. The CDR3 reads CASSQISAGRTGELFF. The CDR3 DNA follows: TGCGCCAGCAGCCAGATCTCGGCAGGGCGCACCGGGGAGCTGTTTTTT.

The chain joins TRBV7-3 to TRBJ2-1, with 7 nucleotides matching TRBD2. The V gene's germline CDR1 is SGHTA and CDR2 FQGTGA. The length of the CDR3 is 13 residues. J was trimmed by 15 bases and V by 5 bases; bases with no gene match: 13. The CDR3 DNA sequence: TGTGCCAGCAGCCCAGGAAGCGGGGAGCAACCGTTCTTC. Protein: CASSPGSGEQPFF.

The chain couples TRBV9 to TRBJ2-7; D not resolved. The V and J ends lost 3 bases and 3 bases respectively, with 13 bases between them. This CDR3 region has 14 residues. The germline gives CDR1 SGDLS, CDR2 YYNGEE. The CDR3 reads CASSGARANYEQYV. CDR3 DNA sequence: TGTGCCAGCAGCGGAGCCAGAGCTAACTACGAGCAGTACGTC.

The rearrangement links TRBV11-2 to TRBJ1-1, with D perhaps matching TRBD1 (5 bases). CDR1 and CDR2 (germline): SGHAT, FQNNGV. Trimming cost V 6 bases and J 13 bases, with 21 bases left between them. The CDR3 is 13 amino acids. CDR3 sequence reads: CASRATLQGLVFF. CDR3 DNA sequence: TGTGCCAGCAGGGCCACTCTTCAGGGTCTAGTTTTCTTT.

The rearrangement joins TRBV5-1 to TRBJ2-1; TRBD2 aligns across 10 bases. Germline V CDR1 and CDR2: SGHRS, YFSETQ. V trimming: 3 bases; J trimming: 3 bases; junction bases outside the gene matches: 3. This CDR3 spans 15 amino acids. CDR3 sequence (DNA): TGCGCCAGCAGCTCGGGACTAGCGAACTACAATGAGCAGTTCTTC. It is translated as CASSSGLANYNEQFF.

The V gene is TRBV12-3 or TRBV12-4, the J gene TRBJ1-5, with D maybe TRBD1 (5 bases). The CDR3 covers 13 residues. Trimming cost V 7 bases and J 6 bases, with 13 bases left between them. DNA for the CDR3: TGTGCCAGCATCCCCGGCGGGGGTCAGCCCCAGCATTTT. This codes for CASIPGGGQPQHF.

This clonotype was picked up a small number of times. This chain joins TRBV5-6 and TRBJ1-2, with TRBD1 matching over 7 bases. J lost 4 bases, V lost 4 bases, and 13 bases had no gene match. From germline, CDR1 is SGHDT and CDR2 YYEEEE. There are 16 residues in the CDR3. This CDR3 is CASSQPRTGASYGYTF. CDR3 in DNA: TGTGCCAGCAGCCAACCTCGGACAGGCGCCTCCTATGGCTACACCTTC.

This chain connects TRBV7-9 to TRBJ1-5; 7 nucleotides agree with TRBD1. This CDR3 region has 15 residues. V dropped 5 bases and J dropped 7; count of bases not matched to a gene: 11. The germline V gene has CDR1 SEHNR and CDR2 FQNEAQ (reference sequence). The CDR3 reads CASSPLTGVGQPQHF. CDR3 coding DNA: TGTGCCAGCAGCCCCCTAACAGGGGTGGGGCAGCCCCAGCATTTT.

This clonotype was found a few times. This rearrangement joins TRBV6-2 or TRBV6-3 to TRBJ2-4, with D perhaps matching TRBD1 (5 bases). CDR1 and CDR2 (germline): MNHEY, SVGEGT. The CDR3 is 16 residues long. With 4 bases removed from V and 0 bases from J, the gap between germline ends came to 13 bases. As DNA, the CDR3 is TGTGCCAGCAGTTTACAGGTGAAATTAGCCAAAAACATTCAGTACTTC. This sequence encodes CASSLQVKLAKNIQYF.